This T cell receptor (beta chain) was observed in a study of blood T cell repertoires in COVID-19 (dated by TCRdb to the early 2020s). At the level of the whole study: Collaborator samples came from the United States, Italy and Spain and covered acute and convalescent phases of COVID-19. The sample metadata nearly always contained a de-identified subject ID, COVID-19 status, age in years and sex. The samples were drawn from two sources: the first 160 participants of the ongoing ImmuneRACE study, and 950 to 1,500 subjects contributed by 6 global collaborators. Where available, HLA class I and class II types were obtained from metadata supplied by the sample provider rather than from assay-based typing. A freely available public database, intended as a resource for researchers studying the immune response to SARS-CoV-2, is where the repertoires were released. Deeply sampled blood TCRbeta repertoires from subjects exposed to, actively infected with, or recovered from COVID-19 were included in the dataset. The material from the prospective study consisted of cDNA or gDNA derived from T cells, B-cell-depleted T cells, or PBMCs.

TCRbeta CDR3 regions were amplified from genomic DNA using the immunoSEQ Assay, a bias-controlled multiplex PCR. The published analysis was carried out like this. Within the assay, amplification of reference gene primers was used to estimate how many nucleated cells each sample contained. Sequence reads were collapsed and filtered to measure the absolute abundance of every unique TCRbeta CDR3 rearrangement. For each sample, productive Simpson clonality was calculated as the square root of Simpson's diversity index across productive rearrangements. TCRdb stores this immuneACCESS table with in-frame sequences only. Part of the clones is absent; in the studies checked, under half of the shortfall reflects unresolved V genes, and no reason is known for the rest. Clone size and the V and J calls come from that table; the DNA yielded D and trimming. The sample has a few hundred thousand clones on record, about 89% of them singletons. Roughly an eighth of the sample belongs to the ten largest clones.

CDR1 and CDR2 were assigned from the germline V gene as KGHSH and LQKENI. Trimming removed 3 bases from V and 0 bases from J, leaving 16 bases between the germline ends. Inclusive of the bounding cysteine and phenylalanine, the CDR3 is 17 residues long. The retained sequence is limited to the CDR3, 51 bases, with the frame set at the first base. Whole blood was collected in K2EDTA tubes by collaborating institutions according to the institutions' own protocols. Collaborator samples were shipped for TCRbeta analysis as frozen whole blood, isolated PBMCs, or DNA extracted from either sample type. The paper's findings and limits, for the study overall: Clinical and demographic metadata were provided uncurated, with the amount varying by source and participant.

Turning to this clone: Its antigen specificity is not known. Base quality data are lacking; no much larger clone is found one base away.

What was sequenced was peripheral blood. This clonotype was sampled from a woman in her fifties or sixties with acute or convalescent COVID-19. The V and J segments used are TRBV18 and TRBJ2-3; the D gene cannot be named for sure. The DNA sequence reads TGTGCCAGCTCACCTCTTATCGACTTCTCTAGCACAGATACGCAGTATTTT. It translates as CASSPLIDFSSTDTQYF.